This TCR beta chain emerged from a study of T-cell memory formation after mild COVID-19. Study as a whole: TCR clusters showed largely donor specificity.

V was clipped by 0 bases and J by 2 bases, with 11 bases between them. The CDR3 loop spans 16 amino acids. The germline CDR1 and CDR2 sequences are KGHSH and LQKENI. Turning to this clonotype: Its antigen is as yet unknown.

Study-level points and caveats: Among CD4+ contracting clones, most were CM and EM, and CD8+ ones EMRA. A balance of CD4 and CD8 characterized clones contracting day 15 to 85, whereas later expanders leaned CD4+.

Libraries for TCRalpha and TCRbeta carried sample barcodes and unique molecular identifiers via 5'RACE. MiXCR, run by TCRdb on the 5' RACE reads, gives a single entry per CDR3 protein. The repertoire holds fewer than 150,000 distinct CDR3 sequences, with approximately 6.2% as singletons. This chain joins TRBV18 and TRBJ1-5, with TRBD1 as a possible D gene (6 bases). Input material: PBMCs or a T cell subset sorted from them (not recorded which). This sequence was found in an adult woman who had mild COVID-19 (a few samples of this study predate the infection). Cell type and time point are not known. Here the CDR3 DNA reads TGTGCCAGCTCACCACCTATGTCAGGGGGCAATCAGCCCCAGCATTTT. It specifies CASSPPMSGGNQPQHF.